A selection of T cell receptor beta chains follows, all from one sample in a study of identifying expanded T cells in peripheral blood. Method: immunoSEQ multiplex PCR; TCRdb's copy keeps in-frame clones and lacks some. This sample carries about 78,000 clones, roughly four fifths of them seen once, and the ten largest clones take about 20%. The sample taken for sequencing was blood. These receptors all stem from a person between 18 and 75 years old in good health. Both conserved end residues are part of each CDR3.

J,V,CDR3
TRBJ2-7,TRBV23-1,CASSLGDRGYEQYF
TRBJ1-5,TRBV11-2,CASSLGQGQGHQPQHF
TRBJ1-5,TRBV7-8,CASSWGQGSHQPQHF
TRBJ2-3,TRBV6-1,CASSGANTQYF
TRBJ2-1,TRBV19,CASSSDREEDNEQFF
TRBJ2-7,TRBV7-9,CASSLGGVAVAYEQYF
TRBJ2-1,TRBV9,CASSVSSGGAYNEQFF
TRBJ1-2,TRBV18,CASSPGRQASFNYGYTF
TRBJ2-5,TRBV14,CASSPTRGGETQYF
TRBJ2-3,TRBV4-3,CASSQDISSGTDTQYF
TRBJ2-7,TRBV7-9,CASSLLAVTYEQYF
TRBJ2-7,TRBV4-1,CASSLRDTYYEQYF
TRBJ2-1,TRBV7-3,CASSLRASRGSENEQFF
TRBJ1-4,TRBV7-2,CASSLVTGVKEKLFF
TRBJ1-2,TRBV6-5,CASRNDAGSNYGYTF
TRBJ2-6,TRBV7-9,CASSASQGAGANVLTF
TRBJ2-1,TRBV28,CASSLPGLAGFDEQFF
TRBJ2-3,TRBV27,CASSLAGTGLTDTQYF
TRBJ2-5,TRBV14,CASSQVVGETQYF
TRBJ2-5,TRBV11-1,CASSLDLGKETQYF
TRBJ1-1,TRBV23-1,CASSHDRGRRTGTEAFF
TRBJ1-4,TRBV4-3,CASSQDLFSNEKLFF
TRBJ2-1,TRBV28,CASSFGVGLAGFLSSYNEQFF
TRBJ2-7,TRBV10-3,CAISADRTSSYEQYF
TRBJ2-3,TRBV28,CASSLSSTDTQYF
TRBJ1-2,TRBV4-3,CASSQERVPMGGYTF
TRBJ1-4,TRBV7-6,CASSPRDRVVEKLFF
TRBJ2-7,TRBV10-1,CASQREAGVTYEQYF
TRBJ1-1,TRBV28,CASSLKLSGSEAFF
TRBJ2-7,TRBV5-4,CASSAGPAYEQYF
TRBJ1-3,TRBV7-2,CASSYAGTPASGNTIYF
TRBJ2-6,TRBV18,CASSPYSTGPRSGANVLTF
TRBJ2-4,TRBV18,CASSPEQVQIQYF
TRBJ2-3,TRBV7-3,CASSLIGGDTDTQYF
TRBJ1-1,TRBV19,CASSRNTEAFF
TRBJ2-1,TRBV10-3,CAIGAGTGSNEQFF
TRBJ2-6,TRBV7-6,CASSQIRVPKPAGANVLTF
TRBJ2-6,TRBV5-1,CASSLTGGVYGANVLTF
TRBJ2-3,TRBV6-1,CASSVVNRVATDTQYF
TRBJ1-2,TRBV7-2,CASSGGQGPYTF
TRBJ1-1,TRBV25-1,CASSEWNTEAFF
TRBJ2-3,TRBV10-1,CASSEGQGTDTQYF
TRBJ2-3,TRBV28,CASRPLGEGQGKDTQYF
TRBJ1-5,TRBV7-9,CASSLGTNSNQPQHF
TRBJ2-5,TRBV25-1,CASSELTGGEWKETQYF
TRBJ1-3,TRBV18,CASSEQGSVGNTIYF
TRBJ2-1,TRBV5-1,CASSTLAGGFNEQFF
TRBJ2-5,TRBV7-9,CAGRGAGETQYF